These 6 T cell receptor beta chains were all obtained from the same sample, sequenced in a study of identical twins. From the 5' RACE reads, TCRdb called clonotypes with MiXCR, one entry per CDR3 protein. Of nearly 650,000 distinct CDR3 sequences in the sample, 7.1% were seen once. These same data were also listed under a study on yellow fever vaccine responses in identical twins.

Material for sequencing was PBMCs. Receptors originate from a woman between 18 and 30 years old in good health.

This clonotype came up a few times. V gene TRBV2 combines with J gene TRBJ2-2; D tentatively fits TRBD1 or TRBD2 (5 bases each). The germline V gene has CDR1 SNHLY and CDR2 FYNNEI. The germline V and J ends were trimmed by 9 bases and 0 bases, with 11 bases remaining between them. This CDR3 is 14 amino acids long. CDR3 nucleotides: TGTGCCAGTGGGGGACCCACGAACACCGGGGAGCTGTTTTTT. Translating gives CASGGPTNTGELFF.

This clonotype has at least ten counts. The chain combines TRBV12-3 or TRBV12-4 with TRBJ2-1; 8 nucleotides align to TRBD2. The CDR3 spans 16 residues. J gave up 3 bases and V 6 bases, and 10 bases lay outside the gene matches. Here the CDR3 DNA reads TGTGCCAGCAGCCTTGCCGGGACTAGGGGCTACAATGAGCAGTTCTTC. Its protein product is CASSLAGTRGYNEQFF.

This clonotype turned up a few times. This rearrangement joins TRBV20-1 to TRBJ2-5; tentative D call: TRBD2 (5 bases). Trimming stripped 6 bases from V and 5 bases from J, with 16 bases between. CDR3 length: 13 amino acids. The V gene's germline CDR1 is DFQATT and CDR2 SNEGSKA (reference sequence). CDR3 DNA sequence: TGCAGTGCAAAAAAAGGGAGTTTGGAGACCCAGTACTTC. Protein: CSAKKGSLETQYF.

This rearrangement joins TRBV20-1 to TRBJ2-5; D is undetermined. CDR1 is DFQATT, CDR2 SNEGSKA, per germline (reference sequence). Between the trimmed V and J ends, which lost 3 bases and 5 bases, there was a span of 13 bases. The CDR3 extends over 13 amino acids. CDR3 nucleotides: TGCAGTGCTAGTAGGACGGAATACGAGACCCAGTACTTC. Translating it yields CSASRTEYETQYF.

As to this clonotype: At one boundary the junction diverges from the germline segment, which might be a read error. The chain is built from TRBV12-3 or TRBV12-4 and TRBJ2-7, with 13 bases identical to TRBD2. This CDR3 contains 14 residues. CDR3 coding DNA: TGCGCCAGCGGGTCGACTAGCGGGAGGTACGAGCAGTACTTC. Translation: CASGSTSGRYEQYF.

This clonotype appeared a few times. The genes are TRBV5-6 and TRBJ2-7, with 8 nucleotides matching TRBD2. CDR1 and CDR2 from the germline V gene are SGHDT and YYEEEE. The junction had 3 bases not matched to a gene; V was cut back by 2 bases and J by 2 bases. The CDR3 extends over 14 amino acids. The CDR3: CASSFGTSTYEQYV. CDR3 DNA: TGTGCCAGCAGCTTCGGGACTAGTACCTACGAGCAGTACGTC.